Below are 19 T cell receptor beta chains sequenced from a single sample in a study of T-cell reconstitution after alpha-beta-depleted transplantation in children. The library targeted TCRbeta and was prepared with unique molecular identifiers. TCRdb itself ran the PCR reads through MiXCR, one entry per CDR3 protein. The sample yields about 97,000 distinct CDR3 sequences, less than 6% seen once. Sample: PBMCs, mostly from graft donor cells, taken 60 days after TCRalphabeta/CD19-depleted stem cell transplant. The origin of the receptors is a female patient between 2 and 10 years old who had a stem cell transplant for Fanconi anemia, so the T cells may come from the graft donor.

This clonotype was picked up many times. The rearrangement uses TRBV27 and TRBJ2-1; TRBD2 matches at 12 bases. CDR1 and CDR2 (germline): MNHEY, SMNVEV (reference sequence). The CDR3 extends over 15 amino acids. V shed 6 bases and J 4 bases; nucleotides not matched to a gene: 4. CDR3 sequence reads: CASRYGLAGYNEQFF. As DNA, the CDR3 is TGTGCCAGCAGATATGGACTAGCGGGGTACAATGAGCAGTTCTTC.

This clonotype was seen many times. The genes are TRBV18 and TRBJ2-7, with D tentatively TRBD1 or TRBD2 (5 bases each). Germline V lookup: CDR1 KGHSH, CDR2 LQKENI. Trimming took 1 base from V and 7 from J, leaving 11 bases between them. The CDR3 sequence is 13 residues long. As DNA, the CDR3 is TGTGCCAGCTCACCACAGGGGCGAGGGGAGCAGTACTTC. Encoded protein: CASSPQGRGEQYF.

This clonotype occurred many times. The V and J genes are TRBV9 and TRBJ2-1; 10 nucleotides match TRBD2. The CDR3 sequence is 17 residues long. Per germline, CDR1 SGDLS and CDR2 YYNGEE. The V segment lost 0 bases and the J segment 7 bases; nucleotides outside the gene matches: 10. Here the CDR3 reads CASSVAGVSGGHNEQFF. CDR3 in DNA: TGTGCCAGCAGCGTAGCGGGAGTTAGCGGGGGGCATAATGAGCAGTTCTTC.

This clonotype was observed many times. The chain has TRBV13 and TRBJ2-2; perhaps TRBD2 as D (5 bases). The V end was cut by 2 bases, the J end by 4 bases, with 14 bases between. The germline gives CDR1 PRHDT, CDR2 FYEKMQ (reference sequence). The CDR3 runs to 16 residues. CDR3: CASSLRRVSVTGELFF. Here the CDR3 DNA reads TGTGCCAGCAGCTTAAGGCGGGTTTCGGTCACCGGGGAGCTGTTTTTT.

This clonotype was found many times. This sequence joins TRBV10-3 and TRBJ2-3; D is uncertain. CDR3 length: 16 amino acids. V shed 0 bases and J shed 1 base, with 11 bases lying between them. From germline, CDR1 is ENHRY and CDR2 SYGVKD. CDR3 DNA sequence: TGTGCCATCAGTGAGTCCCGCGCGCCCCGCACAGATACGCAGTATTTT. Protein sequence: CAISESRAPRTDTQYF.

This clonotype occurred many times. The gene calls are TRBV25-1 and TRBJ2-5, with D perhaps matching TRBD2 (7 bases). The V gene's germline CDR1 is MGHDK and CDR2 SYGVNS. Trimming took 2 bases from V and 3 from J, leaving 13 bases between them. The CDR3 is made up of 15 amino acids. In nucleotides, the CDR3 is TGTGCCAGCAGTGAAACGGGGGGCCGTGAAGAGACCCAGTACTTC. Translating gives CASSETGGREETQYF. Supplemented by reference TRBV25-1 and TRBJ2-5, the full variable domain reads EADIYQTPRYLVIGTGKKITLECSQTMGHDKMYWYQQDPGMELHLIHYSYGVNSTEKGDLSSESTVSRIRTEHFPLTLESARPSHTSQYLCASSETGGREETQYFGPGTRLLVL.

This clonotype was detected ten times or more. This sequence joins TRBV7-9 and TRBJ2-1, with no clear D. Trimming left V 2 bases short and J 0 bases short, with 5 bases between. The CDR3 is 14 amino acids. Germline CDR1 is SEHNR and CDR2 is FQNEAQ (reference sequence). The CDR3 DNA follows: TGTGCCAGCAGCTTACCTCACTCCTACAATGAGCAGTTCTTC. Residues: CASSLPHSYNEQFF.

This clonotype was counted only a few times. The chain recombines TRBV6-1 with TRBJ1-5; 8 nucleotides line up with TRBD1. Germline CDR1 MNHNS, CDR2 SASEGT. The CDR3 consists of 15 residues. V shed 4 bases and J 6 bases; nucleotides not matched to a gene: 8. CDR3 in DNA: TGTGCCAGCAGTGTAGGACAGGGAGAAGGTCAGCCCCAGCATTTT. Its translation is CASSVGQGEGQPQHF.

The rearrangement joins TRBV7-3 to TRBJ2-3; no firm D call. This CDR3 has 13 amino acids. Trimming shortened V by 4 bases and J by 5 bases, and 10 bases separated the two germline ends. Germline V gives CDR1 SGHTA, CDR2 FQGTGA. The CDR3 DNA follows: TGTGCCAGCAGCTCCCGGATGGGAGATACGCAGTATTTT. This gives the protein CASSSRMGDTQYF.

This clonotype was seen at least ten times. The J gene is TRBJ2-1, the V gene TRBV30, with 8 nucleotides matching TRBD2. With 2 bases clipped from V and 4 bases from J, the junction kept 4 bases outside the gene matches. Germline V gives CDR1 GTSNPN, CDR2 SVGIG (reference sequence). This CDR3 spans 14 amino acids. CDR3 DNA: TGTGCCTGGAGTTTACTAGCGGATTACAATGAGCAGTTCTTC. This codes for CAWSLLADYNEQFF.

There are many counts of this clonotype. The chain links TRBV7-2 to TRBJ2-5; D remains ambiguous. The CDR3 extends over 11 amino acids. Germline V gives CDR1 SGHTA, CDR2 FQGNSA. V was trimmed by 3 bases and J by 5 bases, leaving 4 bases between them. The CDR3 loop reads CASSFKETQYF. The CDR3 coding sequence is TGTGCCAGCAGCTTTAAGGAGACCCAGTACTTC.

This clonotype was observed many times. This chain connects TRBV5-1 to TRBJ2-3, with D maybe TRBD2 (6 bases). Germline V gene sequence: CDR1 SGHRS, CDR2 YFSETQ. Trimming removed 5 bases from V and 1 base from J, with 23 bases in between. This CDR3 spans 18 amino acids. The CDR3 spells CASSPVTLEGLGTDTQYF. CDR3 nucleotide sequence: TGCGCCAGCAGTCCCGTGACGTTAGAGGGACTCGGCACAGATACGCAGTATTTT.

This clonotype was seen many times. The CDR3 loop is CASSFYGEQYF. The CDR3 DNA follows: TGTGCCAGCAGTTTTTACGGCGAGCAGTACTTC. V and J are TRBV28 and TRBJ2-7; D unresolved. Trimming shortened V by 3 bases and J by 6 bases, and 6 bases separated the two germline ends. CDR3 size: 11 residues. CDR1 is MDHEN and CDR2 is SYDVKM in the germline V gene.

The CDR3 here is CASSRFGTSGRAIEQFF. In DNA, the CDR3 is TGTGCCAGCAGTCGATTTGGGACTAGCGGGAGGGCAATTGAGCAGTTCTTC. The chain is built from TRBV12-3 or TRBV12-4 and TRBJ2-1, with 16 bases matching TRBD2. Unmatched junction bases numbered 10, after V lost 5 bases and J lost 9 bases. The CDR3 contains 17 residues.

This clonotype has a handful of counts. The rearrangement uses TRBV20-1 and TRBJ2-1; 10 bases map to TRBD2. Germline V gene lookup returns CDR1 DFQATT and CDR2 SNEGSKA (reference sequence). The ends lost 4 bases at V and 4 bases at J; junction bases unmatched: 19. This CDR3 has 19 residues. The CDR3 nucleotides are TGCAGTGCTATCCTAGGGCCTAGCGGGGGTATGTCCATATACAATGAGCAGTTCTTC. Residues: CSAILGPSGGMSIYNEQFF.

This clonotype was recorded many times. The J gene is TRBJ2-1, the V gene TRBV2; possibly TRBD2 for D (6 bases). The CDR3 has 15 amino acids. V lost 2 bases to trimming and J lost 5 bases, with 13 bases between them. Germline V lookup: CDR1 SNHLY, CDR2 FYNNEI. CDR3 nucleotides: TGTGCCAGCAGTGAATACGGGACTTCACACAATGAGCAGTTCTTC. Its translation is CASSEYGTSHNEQFF.

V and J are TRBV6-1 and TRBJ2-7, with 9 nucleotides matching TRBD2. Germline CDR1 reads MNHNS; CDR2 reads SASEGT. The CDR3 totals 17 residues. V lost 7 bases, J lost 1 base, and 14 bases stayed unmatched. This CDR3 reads CASTVNRSSGKSYEQYF. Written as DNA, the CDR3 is TGTGCCAGCACCGTGAACCGCTCTAGCGGGAAATCCTACGAGCAGTACTTC.

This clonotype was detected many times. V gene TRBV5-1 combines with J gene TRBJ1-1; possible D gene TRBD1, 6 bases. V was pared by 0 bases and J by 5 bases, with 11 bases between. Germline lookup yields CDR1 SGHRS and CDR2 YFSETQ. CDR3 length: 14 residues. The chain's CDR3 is CASSLVQGRTEAFF. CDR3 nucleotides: TGCGCCAGCAGCTTGGTGCAGGGGCGTACTGAAGCTTTCTTT.

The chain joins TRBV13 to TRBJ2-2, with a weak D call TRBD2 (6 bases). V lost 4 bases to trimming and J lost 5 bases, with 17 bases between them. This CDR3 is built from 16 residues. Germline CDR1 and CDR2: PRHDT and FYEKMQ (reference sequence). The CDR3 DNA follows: TGTGCCAGCAGCTCGAGGCTCGCGGGGCAGACCGGGGAGCTGTTTTTT. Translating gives CASSSRLAGQTGELFF. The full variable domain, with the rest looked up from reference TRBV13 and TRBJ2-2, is AAGVIQSPRHLIKEKRETATLKCYPIPRHDTVYWYQQGPGQDPQFLISFYEKMQSDKGSIPDRFSAQQFSDYHSELNMSSLELGDSALYFCASSSRLAGQTGELFFGEGSRLTVL.